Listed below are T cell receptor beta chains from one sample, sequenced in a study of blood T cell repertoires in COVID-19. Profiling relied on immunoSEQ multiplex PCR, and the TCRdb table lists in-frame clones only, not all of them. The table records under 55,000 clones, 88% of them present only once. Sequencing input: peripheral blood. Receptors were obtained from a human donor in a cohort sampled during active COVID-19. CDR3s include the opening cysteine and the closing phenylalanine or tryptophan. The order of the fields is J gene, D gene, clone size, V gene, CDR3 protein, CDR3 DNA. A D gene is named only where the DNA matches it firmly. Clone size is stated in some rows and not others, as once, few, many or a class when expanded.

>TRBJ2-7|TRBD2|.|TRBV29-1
CSVGGVAGGRYEQYF
TGCAGCGTTGGTGGGGTAGCGGGGGGCCGTTACGAGCAGTACTTC
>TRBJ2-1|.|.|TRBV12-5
CASALAVSQFF
TGTGCTAGTGCCCTGGCGGTGAGTCAGTTCTTC
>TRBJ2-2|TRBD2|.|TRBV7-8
CASTTGLAGTGELFF
TGTGCCAGCACAACGGGACTAGCGGGGACCGGGGAGCTGTTTTTT
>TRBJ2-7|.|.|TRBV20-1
CSVNSHEQYF
TGCAGTGTTAACAGTCACGAGCAGTACTTC
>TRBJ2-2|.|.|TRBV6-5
CASRVFLGPGELFF
TGTGCCAGCAGAGTTTTTCTAGGCCCCGGGGAGCTGTTTTTT
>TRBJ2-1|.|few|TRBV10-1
CASSQLPGDEQFF
TGCGCCAGCAGCCAGTTACCCGGGGATGAGCAGTTCTTC
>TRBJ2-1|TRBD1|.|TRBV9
CASSVGTGPYNEQFF
TGTGCCAGCAGCGTAGGGACAGGCCCTTACAATGAGCAGTTCTTC
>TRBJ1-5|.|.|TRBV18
CASSGQSNQPQHF
TGTGCCAGCTCAGGGCAGAGCAATCAGCCCCAGCATTTT
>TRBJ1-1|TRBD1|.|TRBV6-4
CASRQDRVGTEAFF
TGTGCCAGCAGACAAGACAGGGTTGGCACTGAAGCTTTCTTT
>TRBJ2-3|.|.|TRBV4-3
CASSQDRFKDTQYF
TGCGCCAGCAGCCAAGACAGGTTTAAAGATACGCAGTATTTT
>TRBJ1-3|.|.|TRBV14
CASSQHHRDTTGNTIYF
TGTGCCAGCAGCCAACACCACCGGGACACAACTGGAAACACCATATATTTT
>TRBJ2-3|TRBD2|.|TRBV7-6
CASSHLTSGGTDTQYF
TGTGCCAGCAGCCATCTCACTAGCGGGGGCACAGATACGCAGTATTTT
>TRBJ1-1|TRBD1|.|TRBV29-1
CSVGTGMNTEAFF
TGCAGCGTAGGGACAGGGATGAACACTGAAGCTTTCTTT
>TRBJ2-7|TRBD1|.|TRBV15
CATNRDRGYEQYF
TGTGCCACCAACCGGGACAGGGGCTACGAGCAGTACTTC
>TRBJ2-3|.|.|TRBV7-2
CASSFQGSTDTQYF
TGTGCCAGCAGCTTTCAGGGGTCTACAGATACGCAGTATTTT
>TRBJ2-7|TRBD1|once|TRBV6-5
CASSLGTGSYEQYF
TGTGCCAGCAGCCTGGGGACAGGGAGCTACGAGCAGTACTTC
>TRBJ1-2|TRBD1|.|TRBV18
CASSLSQGADGYTF
TGTGCCAGCTCACTTTCTCAGGGGGCTGATGGCTACACCTTC
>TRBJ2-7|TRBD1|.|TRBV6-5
CASSYSLGQGEQYF
TGTGCCAGCAGTTACTCTCTTGGACAGGGGGAGCAGTACTTC
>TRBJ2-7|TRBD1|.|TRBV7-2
CASSSGTGGYEQYF
TGTGCCAGCAGCTCCGGGACAGGGGGCTACGAGCAGTACTTC
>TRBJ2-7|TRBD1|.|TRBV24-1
CATSDLGDRGAYEQYF
TGTGCCACCAGTGATTTGGGGGACAGGGGGGCGTACGAGCAGTACTTC
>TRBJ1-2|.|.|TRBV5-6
CASSIGPAHTF
TGTGCCAGCAGTATTGGGCCCGCGCACACCTTC
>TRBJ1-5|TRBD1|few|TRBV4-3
CASSPGQGAYQPQHF
TGCGCCAGCAGCCCGGGACAGGGGGCTTATCAGCCCCAGCATTTT
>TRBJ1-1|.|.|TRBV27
CASSWVRGTEAFF
TGTGCCAGCAGTTGGGTCCGCGGGACTGAAGCTTTCTTT
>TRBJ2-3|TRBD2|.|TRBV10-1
CASSEGGGTSGLTDTQYF
TGCGCCAGCAGTGAGGGAGGCGGGACTAGCGGGTTAACAGATACGCAGTATTTT
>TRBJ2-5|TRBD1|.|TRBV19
CASRAQGGRETQYF
TGTGCCAGCCGAGCACAGGGGGGCAGGGAGACCCAGTACTTC
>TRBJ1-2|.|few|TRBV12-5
CASGGEVANYGYTF
TGTGCTAGTGGTGGGGAGGTAGCTAACTATGGCTACACCTTC
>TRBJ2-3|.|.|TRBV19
CASTPGRLDTQYF
TGTGCCAGTACCCCGGGTCGTTTGGATACGCAGTATTTT
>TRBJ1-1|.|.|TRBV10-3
CAISPARGETEAFF
TGTGCCATCAGTCCAGCCCGGGGGGAGACTGAAGCTTTCTTT
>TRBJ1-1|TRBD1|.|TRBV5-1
CASSLEDRGAYVGTEAFF
TGCGCCAGCAGCTTGGAAGACAGGGGGGCCTATGTCGGCACTGAAGCTTTCTTT
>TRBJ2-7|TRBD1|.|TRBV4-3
CASSQDDRADSYEQYF
TGCGCCAGCAGCCAAGATGACAGGGCCGATTCCTACGAGCAGTACTTC
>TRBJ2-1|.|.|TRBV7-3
CASSLSANNEQFF
TGTGCCAGCAGCTTAAGTGCTAACAATGAGCAGTTCTTC
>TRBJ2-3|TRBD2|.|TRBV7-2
CASSLGLAGGTDTQYF
TGTGCCAGCAGCTTAGGCCTAGCGGGGGGAACAGATACGCAGTATTTT
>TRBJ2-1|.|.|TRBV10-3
CAISDLDEQFF
TGTGCCATCAGTGATTTAGATGAGCAGTTCTTC
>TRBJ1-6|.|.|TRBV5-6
CASSLGGSGNSPLHF
TGTGCCAGCAGCTTAGGAGGGTCTGGAAATTCACCCCTCCACTTT
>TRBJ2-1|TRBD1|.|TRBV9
CASSVGTGPYNEQFF
TGTGCCAGCAGCGTAGGGACAGGGCCCTACAATGAGCAGTTCTTC
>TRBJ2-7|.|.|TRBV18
CASSPPGATYEQYF
TGTGCCAGCTCACCACCAGGGGCGACCTACGAGCAGTACTTC
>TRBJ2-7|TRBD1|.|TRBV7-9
CASSSGTGGAGEQYF
TGTGCCAGCAGCTCCGGGACAGGGGGCGCGGGTGAGCAGTACTTC
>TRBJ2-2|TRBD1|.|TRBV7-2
CASRDRGGQTGELFF
TGTGCCAGCAGGGACAGGGGGGGCCAGACCGGGGAGCTGTTTTTT
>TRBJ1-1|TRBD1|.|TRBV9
CASSVGTGGGGMNTEAFF
TGTGCCAGCAGCGTCGGGACAGGGGGCGGAGGAATGAACACTGAAGCTTTCTTT
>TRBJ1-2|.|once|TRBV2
CASSEQNYGYTF
TGTGCCAGCAGTGAACAAAACTATGGCTACACCTTC
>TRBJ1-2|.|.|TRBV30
CAWTLQGHYGYTF
TGTGCCTGGACCCTCCAGGGCCACTATGGCTACACCTTC
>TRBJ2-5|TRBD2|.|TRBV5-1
CASSGNSGGQQETQYF
TGCGCCAGCAGCGGAAATAGCGGGGGCCAACAAGAGACCCAGTACTTC
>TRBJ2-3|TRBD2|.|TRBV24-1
CATGGSGGADTQYF
TGTGCCACCGGGGGAAGCGGGGGGGCAGATACGCAGTATTTT
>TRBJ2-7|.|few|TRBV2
CASRALSYEQYF
TGTGCCAGCCGAGCCCTTTCCTACGAGCAGTACTTC
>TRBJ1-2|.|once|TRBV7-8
CASWGGGSGYTF
TGTGCCAGCTGGGGCGGGGGTAGCGGCTACACCTTC